The clone carrying this T cell receptor beta chain has a handful of counts. Other DNA sequences from this sample encode an identical CDR3 as well. These data are taken from a study of beta chain features in type 1 diabetes. Sequencing targeted expressed TCRB transcripts, as all isolated RNA had been reverse transcribed. This table comes from immunoSEQ multiplex PCR, and its TCRdb copy is limited to in-frame clones, with some not included. Of some 410,000 clones listed, approximately 10% are singletons. CD45RO/CCR7/CD25/CD127/CD95/CD27 sorting isolated CD4+ naive, central memory, regulatory and stem cell-like memory cells. Germline CDR1 is SEHNR and CDR2 is FQNEAQ (reference sequence). Trimming pared 3 bases from V and 5 bases from J, leaving 10 bases between. This CDR3 is built from 13 residues.

The source is a woman aged 18-30 years in good health. The chain carries TRBV7-9 and TRBJ2-5; D may be TRBD2 (5 bases). Sequencing used naive CD4+ T cells from blood. The CDR3 here is CASSLSREETQYF. The CDR3 DNA reads as TGTGCCAGCAGCTTGAGTAGGGAGGAGACCCAGTACTTC.